This TCR beta chain emerged from a study of blood T cell repertoires in COVID-19. Background on the study: Nucleic acid was either cDNA or gDNA, and it came from T cells, B-cell-depleted T cells, or PBMCs.

Looked up from germline, CDR1 is SGHRS and CDR2 is YFSETQ. The CDR3 totals 15 residues. Trimming shortened V by 2 bases and J by 6 bases, and 12 bases separated the two germline ends. It was during active infection that Seattle patients were enrolled and then longitudinally followed. Authors' methods: Amplified reference gene primers provided the basis for estimating nucleated cell counts. The protocol was immunoSEQ multiplex PCR, while the TCRdb copy is restricted to in-frame clones and leaves out a portion. D and trimming were read from the DNA, whereas the V and J calls and clone size are those reported in that table. Among roughly 180,000 clones listed, around 83% were seen once.

The receptor comes from a woman aged 50 to 65 with COVID-19, enrolled during active disease. What was sequenced was peripheral blood. The chain has TRBV5-1 and TRBJ1-6; D is unclear. CDR3 residues: CASSFGEGGNSPLHF. The CDR3 nucleotides are TGCGCCAGCAGCTTCGGGGAGGGAGGTAATTCACCCCTCCACTTT.